Sequencing of this T cell receptor (beta chain) was carried out in a study of response to subunit inactivated influenza vaccine. CDR1 and CDR2 (germline): MNHEY, SVGEGT. Deletions cut 2 bases from V and 0 bases from J, with 13 bases between. This CDR3 is 16 amino acids long. TCRdb analysed the RT-PCR reads with MiXCR anew, one entry per CDR3 protein. The data hold about 170,000 distinct CDR3 sequences, with 12% observed a single time. This sample also appeared in a second study, on T cells expressing NK-cell markers. That paper notes: Researchers built TCR beta cDNA using 5'RACE template switching with UMIs.

The material was CD8+ T cells sorted from PBMCs, obtained 12 days after vaccination. V usage is TRBV6-2 or TRBV6-3 and J usage is TRBJ1-1; perhaps TRBD1 as D (5 bases). This TCR was recovered from a man aged 45-60 years who received an inactivated influenza vaccine. Written as DNA, the CDR3 is TGTGCCAGCAGTTACCAATTAGGGACCATGAACACTGAAGCTTTCTTT. Protein sequence: CASSYQLGTMNTEAFF.